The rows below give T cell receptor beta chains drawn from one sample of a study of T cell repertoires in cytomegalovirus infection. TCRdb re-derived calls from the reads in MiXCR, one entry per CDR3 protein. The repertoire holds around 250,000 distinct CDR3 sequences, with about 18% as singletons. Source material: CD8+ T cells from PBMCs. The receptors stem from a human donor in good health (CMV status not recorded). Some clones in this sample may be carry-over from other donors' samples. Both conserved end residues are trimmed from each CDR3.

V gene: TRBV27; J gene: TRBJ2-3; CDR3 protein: ASKSRGRVTDTQY
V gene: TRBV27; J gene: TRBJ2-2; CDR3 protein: ASSSRDRATGELF
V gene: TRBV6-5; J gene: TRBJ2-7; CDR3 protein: ASSYSTRVYEQY
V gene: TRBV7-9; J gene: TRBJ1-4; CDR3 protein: ASSLVRGLDEKLF
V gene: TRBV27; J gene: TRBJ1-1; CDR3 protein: ASKRGTNTEAF
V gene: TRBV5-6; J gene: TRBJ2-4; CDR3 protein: ASSSIDRVAKNIQY
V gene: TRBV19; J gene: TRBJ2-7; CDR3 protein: ASSIQQTYEQY
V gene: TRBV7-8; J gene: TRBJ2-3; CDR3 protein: ASGTGGEFDTQY
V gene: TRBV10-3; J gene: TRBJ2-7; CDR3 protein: AISDRDRGSEQY
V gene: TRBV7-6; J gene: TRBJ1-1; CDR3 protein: ASSLGQGDTEAF
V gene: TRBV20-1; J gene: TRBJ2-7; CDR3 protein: SARDLGQGVALHEQY
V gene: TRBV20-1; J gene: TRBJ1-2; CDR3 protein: SARDLRHPYGYT
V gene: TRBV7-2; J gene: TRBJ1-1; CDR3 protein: ASSPDYYANTEAF
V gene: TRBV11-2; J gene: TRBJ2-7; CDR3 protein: ASSLGGGTPYEQY
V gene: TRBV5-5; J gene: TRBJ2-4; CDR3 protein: ASSPDVGDIQY
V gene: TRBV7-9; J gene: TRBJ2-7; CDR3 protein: ASSLPGSRDYEQY
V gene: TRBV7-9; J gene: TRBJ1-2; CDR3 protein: ASSLGFEAELNYGYT
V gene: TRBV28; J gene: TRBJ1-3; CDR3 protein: ASSFRGAEGNTIY
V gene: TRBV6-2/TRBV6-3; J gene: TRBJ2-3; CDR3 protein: ASSYSSKRGGGDTRY
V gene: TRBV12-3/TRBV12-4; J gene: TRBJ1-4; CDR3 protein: ASTIRGNEKLF
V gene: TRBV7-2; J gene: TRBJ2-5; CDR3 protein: ASSHGTGEETQY
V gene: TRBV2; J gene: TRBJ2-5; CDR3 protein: ASSASGGDQETQY
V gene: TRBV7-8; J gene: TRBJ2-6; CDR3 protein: ASSLPQGAGANVLT
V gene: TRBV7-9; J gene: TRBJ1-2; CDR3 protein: ASSFGRGRSTNYGYT
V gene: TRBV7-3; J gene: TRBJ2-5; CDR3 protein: ASSSRDRGIVQETQY
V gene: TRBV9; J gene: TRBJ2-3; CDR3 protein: ASSVDRGQGDTQY
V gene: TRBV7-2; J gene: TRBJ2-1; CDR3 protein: ASSPRGYNEQF
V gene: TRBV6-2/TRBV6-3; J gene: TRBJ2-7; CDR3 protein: ASSYSRFREQY
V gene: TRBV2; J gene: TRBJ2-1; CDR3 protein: ARKVPTYNEQF
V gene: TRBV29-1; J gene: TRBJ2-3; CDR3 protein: SVSGASSTDTQY
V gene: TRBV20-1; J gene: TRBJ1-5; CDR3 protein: SARETGALSNQPQH
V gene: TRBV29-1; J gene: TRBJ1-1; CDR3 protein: TRDRVYTEAF
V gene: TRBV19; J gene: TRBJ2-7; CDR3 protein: ASSILMGIDEQY
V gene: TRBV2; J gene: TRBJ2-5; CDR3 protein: ASTPLLGGAGETQY
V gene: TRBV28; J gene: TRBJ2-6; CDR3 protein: ASSLDGSGANVLT
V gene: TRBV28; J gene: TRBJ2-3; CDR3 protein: ASSPGTGPSTDTQY
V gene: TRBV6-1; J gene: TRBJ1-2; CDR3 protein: ASKGGTAFDGYT
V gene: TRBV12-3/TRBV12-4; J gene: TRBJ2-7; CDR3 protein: ASSLGGRAYEQY
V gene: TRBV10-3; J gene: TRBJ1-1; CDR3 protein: AISESGKTDLNTEAF
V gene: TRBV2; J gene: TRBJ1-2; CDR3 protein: ASSGTERYGYT
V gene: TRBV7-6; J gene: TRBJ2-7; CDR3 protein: ASSLGGFLGYEQY
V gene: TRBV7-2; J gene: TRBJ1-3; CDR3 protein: ASSLGQGRVSGNTIY
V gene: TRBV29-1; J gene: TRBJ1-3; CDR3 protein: SVAGTGDGNTIY
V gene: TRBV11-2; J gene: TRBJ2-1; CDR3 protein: ASSLGSSLLTEYNEQF
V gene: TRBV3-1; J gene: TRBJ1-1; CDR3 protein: ASSQDWTGFDTEAF
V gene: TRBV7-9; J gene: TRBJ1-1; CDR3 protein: ASSFLSGGPEAF
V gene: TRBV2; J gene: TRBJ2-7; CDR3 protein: ASSELSTPDYEQY
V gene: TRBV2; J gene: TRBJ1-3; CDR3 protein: ASRIGTGGFPHSGNTIY
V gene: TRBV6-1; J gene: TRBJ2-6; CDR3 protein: ASSPWSGANVLT
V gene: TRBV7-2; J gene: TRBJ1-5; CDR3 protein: ASSLGPDRPQH
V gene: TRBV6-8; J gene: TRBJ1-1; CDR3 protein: ASRLVGRGDRGKAF
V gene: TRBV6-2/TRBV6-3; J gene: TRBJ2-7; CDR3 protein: ASSYSLGVGEQY
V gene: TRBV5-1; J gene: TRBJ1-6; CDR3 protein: ASSSAGGYSPLH
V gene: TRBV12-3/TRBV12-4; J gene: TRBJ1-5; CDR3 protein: ASSLGQYSNQPQH
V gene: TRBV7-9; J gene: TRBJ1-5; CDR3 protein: ASSYGRVPTH
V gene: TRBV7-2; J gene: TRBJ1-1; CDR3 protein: ASSLFRVSVEAF
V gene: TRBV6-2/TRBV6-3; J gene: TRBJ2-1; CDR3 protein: ASSSDWGSVDSYNEQF
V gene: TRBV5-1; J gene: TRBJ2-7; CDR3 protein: ASSLREGEAENEQY
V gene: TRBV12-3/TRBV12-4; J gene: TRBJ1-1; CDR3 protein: ASSDRVATEAF